Below, 9 T cell receptor beta chains from the same sample are listed, as sequenced in a study of cytomegalovirus exposure and HLA in healthy donors. Using immunoSEQ multiplex PCR, the repertoire was profiled, and TCRdb retains in-frame clones only, with some absent. The sample yields some 170,000 clones, roughly 86% seen once. Material: PBMCs. These receptors all come from a man aged 30 to 45 in good health and CMV-seropositive.

The genes are TRBV28 and TRBJ1-2; D may be TRBD1 (5 bases). Germline V gene data show CDR1 as MDHEN and CDR2 as SYDVKM. The CDR3 runs 15 residues. V lost 7 bases to trimming and J lost 8 bases, with 23 bases between them. The CDR3 here is CASIPGALPSGGYTF. The CDR3 DNA reads TGTGCCAGCATTCCCGGGGCCCTCCCGTCGGGGGGCTACACCTTC.

V and J are TRBV6-6 and TRBJ2-5; the D is unclear. The CDR3 runs to 11 residues. The V end was cut by 8 bases, the J end by 5 bases, with 9 bases between. From germline, CDR1 is MNHNY and CDR2 SVGAGI (reference sequence). CDR3 loop: CASLGSETQYF. The CDR3 DNA is TGTGCCAGCCTCGGAAGCGAGACCCAGTACTTC.

This clone showed up just a few times. The gene calls are TRBV6-5 and TRBJ1-2; D is unclear. The V gene's germline CDR1 is MNHEY and CDR2 SVGAGI. V lost 0 bases and J lost 3, with 14 bases in between. CDR3 length: 16 amino acids. CDR3 bases: TGTGCCAGCAGTTACTCGCCTTCAAAATGGGACTATGGCTACACCTTC. It specifies CASSYSPSKWDYGYTF.

The rearrangement uses TRBV6-5 and TRBJ2-2; D perhaps matches TRBD1 (6 bases). Germline lookup yields CDR1 MNHEY and CDR2 SVGAGI. The CDR3 has 14 residues. Trimming stripped 5 bases from V and 6 bases from J, with 13 bases between. The CDR3 spells CASSQQGRAGELFF. The CDR3 DNA is TGTGCCAGCAGTCAACAGGGCCGGGCCGGGGAGCTGTTTTTT.

This rearrangement joins TRBV9 to TRBJ2-2; 8 nucleotides line up with TRBD1. V dropped 4 bases and J dropped 4; count of bases not matched to a gene: 12. The CDR3 consists of 17 residues. The germline CDR1 and CDR2 sequences are SGDLS and YYNGEE. As DNA, the CDR3 is TGTGCCAGCAGCAAATTCCCAGGACAGGGTGCCACCGGGGAGCTGTTTTTT. It translates to CASSKFPGQGATGELFF.

The chain links TRBV2 to TRBJ2-2, with D possibly matching TRBD1 (5 bases). Germline-derived CDR1 and CDR2 are SNHLY and FYNNEI. CDR3 length equals 14 residues. Trimming took 9 bases from V and 4 from J, leaving 15 bases between them. CDR3 amino acids: CASPSARGTGELFF. CDR3 DNA sequence: TGTGCCAGTCCGTCCGCTAGGGGCACCGGGGAGCTGTTTTTT.

The V gene is TRBV28, the J gene TRBJ1-5; the D gene is possibly TRBD1 (5 bases). Per the germline V gene, CDR1 is MDHEN and CDR2 is SYDVKM. V lost 4 bases to trimming and J lost 1 base, with 8 bases between them. The CDR3 is 14 amino acids. CDR3 residues: CASSSTVSNQPQHF. The DNA of the CDR3 is TGTGCCAGCAGTTCGACAGTGAGCAATCAGCCCCAGCATTTT.

The chain is built from TRBV30 and TRBJ1-6; 7 nucleotides match TRBD1. The CDR3 covers 14 residues. The V gene end was trimmed by 3 bases and the J gene end by 9 bases; junction bases not matched to a gene: 8. Germline loops: CDR1 GTSNPN, CDR2 SVGIG (reference sequence). The chain's CDR3 is CAWSPGTVGSPLHF. The CDR3 DNA is TGTGCCTGGAGCCCCGGGACAGTAGGTTCACCCCTCCACTTT.

This clone was counted only a few times. At one of its ends the junction is not consistent with the germline gene, which may arise from a read error. The J gene is TRBJ1-5, the V gene TRBV6-5, with unresolved D. The CDR3 has 8 amino acids. Germline V gene data show CDR1 as MNHEY and CDR2 as SVGAGI. CDR3 sequence (DNA): TGTGCCAGCAACCATCAGGATTTT. It encodes CASNHQDF.